The text below deals with one T cell receptor (beta chain). Its cognate antigen is unknown. The entry originates in a study of T cells in narcolepsy. At the level of the study: Enrolled donors included narcolepsy type 1 or type 2 patients and healthy controls. Notes on the study in general: Blood of same and different patients, but not healthy controls, reportedly held recurring autoreactive clonotypes. Comparing one patient's CSF and blood CD4+ clonotypes highlighted HCRT- and TRIB2-specific autoreactive clonotypes. In some patient and control memory CD4+ samples, autoreactive clones were absent.

Assay used: immunoSEQ multiplex PCR; TCRdb lists only in-frame clones, some missing. The sample has 28,000 or so clones, around nine tenths seen once; the top ten hold approximately 1.2%. In germline, CDR1 is WNHNN, CDR2 SYGVQD (reference sequence). V lost 8 bases and J 3 bases, leaving 16 bases between the germline ends. The CDR3 consists of 15 residues. The TCR sequence derives from a human donor with narcolepsy. This chain uses TRBV10-1 with TRBJ1-4, with D possibly TRBD1 on 6 matching bases. The sequencing input was CD45RA- memory CD4+ T cells from PBMCs. This CDR3 is CASGTGTQANEKLFF. DNA of the CDR3: TGCGCCAGCGGAACCGGGACACAGGCTAATGAAAAACTGTTTTTT.